These 9 T cell receptor beta chains came from one sample sequenced in a study of vaccination and CD4 T cells after COVID-19 (dated by TCRdb to between 2021 and 2024). The time point label of this sample denotes: late sampling 161 to 241 days after vaccination in a few convalescent patients. Per the publication, the treatment or condition label means: approximately 10-day PBMC culture with coronavirus spike peptide pools or control peptides (ViraFEST assay). These receptors' antigens are unknown. The method was PCR. The sequencer was an Illumina iSeq 100. DNA from cultured CD4+ T cells underwent TCR sequencing with the Oncomine TCR Beta short-read assay at the Johns Hopkins FTIC core. TCRdb reprocessing: public reads trimmed at Q25 with fastp, clones called with MiXCR, in-frame beta chains kept. Each entry is one CDR3 protein sequence, shown with its most common DNA and genes. Counted in this sample were some 17,000 distinct CDR3 sequences; over 40% of them appeared once. In total, the top ten clones hold 10% to 15% of the sample.

The sample in question was CD4+ T cells from blood, cultured in vitro, obtained about 7 months after SARS-CoV-2 vaccination. Receptors were obtained from a human donor who had recovered from COVID-19.

The chain joins TRBV7-6 to TRBJ2-3; TRBD2 matches 12 bases. CDR3 size: 15 residues. Germline-derived CDR1 and CDR2 are SGHVS and FNYEAQ. Trimming cost V 5 bases and J 4 bases; bases outside gene matches: 4. The CDR3 sequence is CASSPTSGRPDTQYF. In DNA, the CDR3 is TGTGCCAGCAGCCCTACTAGCGGGAGGCCAGATACGCAGTATTTT.

The rearrangement uses TRBV11-3 and TRBJ2-7; tentatively, D is TRBD1 (5 bases). The CDR3 totals 18 residues. The germline V gene encodes CDR1 SGHNT and CDR2 YENEEA. V was shortened by 5 bases and J by 1 base, with 24 bases between the two germline ends. The CDR3 coding sequence is TGTGCCAGCAGCCCATATCGGGCGACCAGGGCGCGGTCCTACGAGCAGTACTTC. Its translation is CASSPYRATRARSYEQYF.

The chain recombines TRBV18 with TRBJ1-1; TRBD1 might be the D (5 bases). Germline assignment: CDR1 KGHSH and CDR2 LQKENI. The CDR3 is 14 residues long. V was clipped by 6 bases and J by 1 base, with 12 bases between them. The CDR3 loop is CASSGYQGNTEAFF. CDR3 nucleotide sequence: TGTGCCAGCTCGGGATACCAGGGGAACACTGAAGCTTTCTTT. Looking up the rest from reference TRBV18 and TRBJ1-1 gives the full variable domain: NAGVMQNPRHLVRRRGQEARLRCSPMKGHSHVYWYRQLPEEGLKFMVYLQKENIIDESGMPKERFSAEFPKEGPSILRIQQVVRGDSAAYFCASSGYQGNTEAFFGQGTRLTVV.

The rearrangement links TRBV7-2 to TRBJ1-3; possible D gene TRBD1, 5 bases. Trimming took 7 bases from V and 0 from J, leaving 16 bases between them. The CDR3 is made up of 16 amino acids. Germline V gene lookup returns CDR1 SGHTA and CDR2 FQGNSA. In nucleotides, the CDR3 is TGTGCCAGCACCACAGCTTGGGGGATCTCTGGAAACACCATATATTTT. It specifies CASTTAWGISGNTIYF.

The chain joins TRBV6-1 to TRBJ1-6, with 8 nucleotides matching TRBD1. V shed 6 bases and J 9 bases; nucleotides not matched to a gene: 10. From germline, CDR1 is MNHNS and CDR2 SASEGT. CDR3 length equals 15 residues. The CDR3 is CASSYGQGGSSPLHF. CDR3 DNA sequence: TGTGCCAGCAGCTATGGACAGGGTGGGAGTTCACCCCTCCACTTT.

The chain joins TRBV7-2 to TRBJ2-5; 7 bases align to TRBD1. Germline assignment: CDR1 SGHTA and CDR2 FQGNSA. The CDR3 totals 15 residues. The V gene end was trimmed by 5 bases and the J gene end by 0 bases; junction bases not matched to a gene: 6. CDR3 coding DNA: TGTGCCAGCAGCCTTCTCGGACAGGACCAAGAGACCCAGTACTTC. This translates into CASSLLGQDQETQYF.

The rearrangement uses TRBV10-3 and TRBJ2-7; 7 bases map to TRBD2. CDR1 and CDR2 from the germline V gene are ENHRY and SYGVKD. Unmatched junction bases numbered 8, after V lost 0 bases and J lost 0 bases. This CDR3 has 17 amino acids. The CDR3 protein is CAISESRTGGYSYEQYF. CDR3 DNA: TGTGCCATCAGTGAGTCTAGGACCGGGGGGTACTCCTACGAGCAGTACTTC.

This clonotype is medium-sized (0.01 to 0.1%) by share. The V call is TRBV7-9, the J call TRBJ2-3; 8 bases line up with TRBD1. The CDR3 has 16 residues. The V segment lost 5 bases and the J segment 4 bases; nucleotides outside the gene matches: 11. Looked up from germline, CDR1 is SEHNR and CDR2 is FQNEAQ (reference sequence). The CDR3 sequence: CASSDPIRGRADTQYF. DNA of the CDR3: TGTGCCAGCAGCGACCCCATCAGGGGGCGTGCAGATACGCAGTATTTT.

The gene calls are TRBV2 and TRBJ1-2; possible D gene TRBD1, 6 bases. The germline V gene has CDR1 SNHLY and CDR2 FYNNEI. The V end lost 6 bases, the J end lost 8 bases, and 16 bases lay between the germline ends. CDR3 length: 13 residues. The CDR3 nucleotides read TGTGCCAGCAGGGTAGGGGGGGCGAGCGGCTACACCTTC. Encoded protein: CASRVGGASGYTF.